This T cell receptor (beta chain) was identified during a study of blood T cell repertoires in COVID-19. Using immunoSEQ multiplex PCR, the repertoire was profiled, and TCRdb retains in-frame clones only, with some absent. The table lists about 120,000 clones, roughly four fifths of them singletons, with about an eighth in the top ten. The CDR3 extends over 13 amino acids. The V gene's germline CDR1 is SEHNR and CDR2 FQNEAQ (reference sequence). The V and J ends lost 4 bases and 5 bases, in that order; junction bases with no gene match: 4. This chain connects TRBV7-9 to TRBJ2-5; 7 nucleotides match TRBD1. The material sequenced was peripheral blood. The clonotype originates from a human donor in a cohort sampled during active COVID-19. This CDR3 is CASSSGQAETQYF. As DNA, the CDR3 is TGTGCCAGCAGCTCAGGACAGGCGGAGACCCAGTACTTC.